The following is a T cell receptor (beta chain) sequence with its context. The sample comes from a study of CD8 T cells in Susac syndrome. V dropped 4 bases and J dropped 6 bases, with 14 bases sitting between them. Looked up from germline, CDR1 is LGHDT and CDR2 is YNNKEL (reference sequence). The CDR3 sequence is 14 residues long. With random hexamers, reverse transcription was performed on roughly 0.45 to 1 ug of RNA. TCRdb reanalysed the immunoSEQ multiplex PCR reads using MiXCR and keeps one entry per CDR3 protein. Among 80,000 or so distinct CDR3 sequences listed, about 93% were seen once. The source material was CD4+ T cells from PBMCs. This chain uses TRBV3-1 with TRBJ2-3; D is unresolved. This TCR derives from a human donor with Susac syndrome. CDR3 loop: CASSPSVFGDTQYF. CDR3 in DNA: TGTGCCAGCAGCCCCTCGGTTTTTGGTGATACGCAGTATTTT.